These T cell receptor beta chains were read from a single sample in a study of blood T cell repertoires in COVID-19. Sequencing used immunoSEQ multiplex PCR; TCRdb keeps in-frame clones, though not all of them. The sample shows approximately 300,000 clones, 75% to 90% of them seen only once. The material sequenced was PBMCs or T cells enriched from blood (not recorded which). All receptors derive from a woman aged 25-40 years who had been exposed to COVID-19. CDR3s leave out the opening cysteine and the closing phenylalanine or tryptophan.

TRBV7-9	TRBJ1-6	ASSLDSLYNSPLH
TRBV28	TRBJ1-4	ASSSIWTANEKLF
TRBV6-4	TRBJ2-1	ASGTRDGEQF
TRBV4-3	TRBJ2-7	ASSRDRDRGLYEQY
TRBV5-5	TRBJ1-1	ASSRQGNTEAF
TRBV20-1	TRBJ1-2	SASPRGSGYT
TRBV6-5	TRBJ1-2	ASSYGAGPGYT
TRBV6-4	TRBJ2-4	ASREDGNSKNIQY
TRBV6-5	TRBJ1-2	ASLMAFAWGYT
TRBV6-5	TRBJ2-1	ASREDGQGHEQF
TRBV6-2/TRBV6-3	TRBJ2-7	ASSYSFGQGPHEQY
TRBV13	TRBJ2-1	ASSSRNYNEQF
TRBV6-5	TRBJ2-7	ASSPGSPQSYEQY
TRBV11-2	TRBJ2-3	ASSSGQGGADTQY